One and the same sample provided the 24 T cell receptor beta chains below, sequenced in a study of OX40 agonist ivuxolimab in advanced cancers. Here immunoSEQ multiplex PCR was the method, and the copy in TCRdb shows in-frame clones only, minus some. The sample lists over 65,000 clones; just over 85% were seen once. Here the sequenced sample was CD4+ or CD8+ T cells sorted from blood, taken in a trial of the OX40 agonist ivuxolimab. The receptors shown here come from an adult with an advanced solid tumor such as melanoma, head and neck, liver or kidney cancer.

V and J are TRBV11-3 and TRBJ2-3; TRBD1 matches 9 bases. Losses at the gene ends were 3 bases for V and 3 bases for J; bases not matched to a gene: 1. In germline, CDR1 is SGHNT, CDR2 YENEEA. The CDR3 contains 14 residues. The CDR3 DNA sequence: TGTGCCAGCAGCTTGGGACAGGGTACAGATACGCAGTATTTT. Protein product: CASSLGQGTDTQYF. Together with reference TRBV11-3 and TRBJ2-3, the CDR3 gives the full variable domain: EAGVVQSPRYKIIEKKQPVAFWCNPISGHNTLYWYLQNLGQGPELLIRYENEEAVDDSQLPKDRFSAERLKGVDSTLKIQPAELGDSAVYLCASSLGQGTDTQYFGPGTRLTVL.

The chain carries TRBV9 and TRBJ1-4; D might be TRBD1 (5 bases). V lost 3 bases and J lost 8, with 11 bases in between. In germline, CDR1 is SGDLS, CDR2 YYNGEE. This CDR3 has 13 residues. The CDR3 DNA follows: TGTGCCAGCAGCGGGGCGGGGGAGGAAAAACTGTTTTTT. Its translation is CASSGAGEEKLFF.

This clone was seen only once. V is TRBV9 and J is TRBJ2-3, with 7 bases matching TRBD1. After removal of 0 bases from V and 12 bases from J, the junction contained 10 bases not matched to a gene. The CDR3 totals 14 residues. Germline V lookup: CDR1 SGDLS, CDR2 YYNGEE. CDR3 bases: TGTGCCAGCAGCGTAGCTTATGCGACAGGGAAACAGTATTTT. It encodes CASSVAYATGKQYF.

The rearrangement joins TRBV4-1 to TRBJ1-2, with a tentative D call TRBD1 (5 bases). The CDR3 consists of 18 residues. In germline, CDR1 is MGHRA, CDR2 YSYEKL. Between the trimmed V and J ends, which lost 2 bases and 2 bases, there was a span of 21 bases. The CDR3 reads CASSQPLRQIPINYGYTF. The DNA of the CDR3 is TGCGCCAGCAGCCAACCCCTCAGACAGATACCTATCAACTATGGCTACACCTTC.

This chain connects TRBV5-4 to TRBJ1-3; D is uncertain. The CDR3 runs 13 residues. The germline V and J ends were trimmed by 1 base and 3 bases, with 5 bases remaining between them. From germline, CDR1 is SGHNT and CDR2 YYREEE (reference sequence). The CDR3 reads CASSLSLGNTIYF. The CDR3 DNA follows: TGTGCCAGCAGCTTGTCCCTTGGAAACACCATATATTTT.

There are a few counts of this clone. The chain links TRBV7-2 to TRBJ1-2, with 8 bases fitting TRBD1. CDR1 is SGHTA and CDR2 is FQGNSA in the germline V gene. V shed 5 bases, J shed 6 bases, and the junction held 8 bases outside the gene matches. The CDR3 covers 14 residues. CDR3 bases: TGTGCCAGCAGCCGGCGACAGGGGCCTGATGGCTACACCTTC. As protein: CASSRRQGPDGYTF. Combining the CDR3 with reference TRBV7-2 and TRBJ1-2 gives the whole variable domain GAGVSQSPSNKVTEKGKDVELRCDPISGHTALYWYRQSLGQGLEFLIYFQGNSAPDKSGLPSDRFSAERTGGSVSTLTIQRTQQEDSAVYLCASSRRQGPDGYTFGSGTRLTVV.

The chain links TRBV5-5 to TRBJ2-1, with 7 positions matching TRBD1. Trimming at V came to 0 bases and at J to 1 base, leaving 1 base not matched to a gene. Germline loops: CDR1 SGHKS, CDR2 YYEKEE (reference sequence). This CDR3 has 15 amino acids. The CDR3 bases are TGTGCCAGCAGCTTGGGACAGGGTTCCTACAATGAGCAGTTCTTC. It is translated as CASSLGQGSYNEQFF.

V gene TRBV21-1 combines with J gene TRBJ2-2; the tabulated D call, TRBD1, remains unverified against the DNA. TRBV21-1 represents a pseudogene. This CDR3 spans 18 amino acids. The CDR3 nucleotides read TGTGCCAGCAGCAAAGGAGGACAGGGGGCGCAGAGCACCGGGGAGCTGTTTTTT. Translation gives CASSKGGQGAQSTGELFF.

DNA of the CDR3: TGTGCCAGCAGCGGGAGGGGTGCACAAGATACGCAGTATTTT. Encoded protein: CASSGRGAQDTQYF. This chain joins TRBV6-1 and TRBJ2-3; 8 bases agree with TRBD2. Per the germline V gene, CDR1 is MNHNS and CDR2 is SASEGT. The CDR3 contains 14 residues. J lost 5 bases, V lost 6 bases, and 7 bases had no gene match.

The J gene is TRBJ2-7, the V gene TRBV18, with TRBD1 matching over 10 bases. The CDR3 is 14 residues long. Germline CDR1 reads KGHSH; CDR2 reads LQKENI. The trim removed 5 bases at V and 3 bases at J, leaving 4 bases unmatched. The DNA of the CDR3 is TGTGCCAGCTCAGCCGGGACAGGGGACTACGAGCAGTACTTC. Translating gives CASSAGTGDYEQYF.

The chain joins TRBV4-2 to TRBJ2-5; 9 bases fit TRBD2. J was trimmed by 4 bases and V by 1 base; bases with no gene match: 10. Germline-derived CDR1 and CDR2 are LGHNA and YNFKEQ. The CDR3 is 17 amino acids. Written as DNA, the CDR3 is TGTGCCAGCAGCCAAGTCCCCGGGACTAGCTACCCAGAGACCCAGTACTTC. This encodes CASSQVPGTSYPETQYF.

The chain couples TRBV28 to TRBJ1-4; D gene unclear. The CDR3 totals 13 residues. The V end was cut by 6 bases, the J end by 4 bases, with 9 bases between. Germline-derived CDR1 and CDR2 are MDHEN and SYDVKM. The CDR3 spells CASSPGGNEKLFF. DNA for the CDR3: TGTGCCAGCAGCCCCGGCGGTAATGAAAAACTGTTTTTT.

This chain links TRBV4-3 with TRBJ2-1; D possibly uses TRBD1 or TRBD2 (5 bases each). V was trimmed by 0 bases and J by 8 bases, leaving 8 bases between them. Germline loops: CDR1 LGHNA, CDR2 YSLEER. The CDR3 runs 13 residues. The CDR3, as DNA: TGCGCCAGCAGCCAAGATTGGGACCATGAGCAGTTCTTC. Encoded protein: CASSQDWDHEQFF.

This chain links TRBV5-6 with TRBJ2-5; TRBD2 agrees at 10 bases. The CDR3 is 15 amino acids. The germline CDR1 and CDR2 sequences are SGHDT and YYEEEE. The ends lost 4 bases at V and 3 bases at J; junction bases unmatched: 6. CDR3 DNA: TGTGCCAGCAGCAGAAGCGGGGGGGGCGAAGAGACCCAGTACTTC. This gives the protein CASSRSGGGEETQYF.

The sample holds one count of this clone. The V call is TRBV2, the J call TRBJ1-2; D is possibly TRBD1 (6 bases). CDR3 size: 15 residues. V shed 4 bases and J shed 3 bases, with 15 bases lying between them. The germline gives CDR1 SNHLY, CDR2 FYNNEI. The CDR3 region has the DNA TGTGCCAGCAGTGTGTTTAGCAGGGGCGACTATGGCTACACCTTC. Its translation is CASSVFSRGDYGYTF.

This clone was observed a few times. V usage is TRBV5-6 and J usage is TRBJ2-7; 7 bases align to TRBD1. V lost 0 bases, J lost 2 bases, and 2 bases stayed unmatched. Germline V gives CDR1 SGHDT, CDR2 YYEEEE. The CDR3 consists of 14 residues. The CDR3 coding sequence is TGTGCCAGCAGCTTGGTAGGGACAGCCTACGAGCAGTACTTC. This codes for CASSLVGTAYEQYF. The full variable domain, in which reference TRBV5-6 and TRBJ2-7 provide the parts outside the CDR3, is DAGVTQSPTHLIKTRGQQVTLRCSPKSGHDTVSWYQQALGQGPQFIFQYYEEEERQRGNFPDRFSGHQFPNYSSELNVNALLLGDSALYLCASSLVGTAYEQYFGPGTRLTVT.

The chain uses TRBV5-6 and TRBJ1-6; 7 nucleotides line up with TRBD1. Trimming removed 5 bases from V and 7 bases from J; junction bases left unmatched: 12. The germline gives CDR1 SGHDT, CDR2 YYEEEE. This CDR3 is built from 16 residues. This CDR3 is CASRGSSTGLNSPLHF. The DNA of the CDR3 is TGTGCCAGCAGGGGCTCCTCGACAGGGTTGAATTCACCCCTCCACTTT.

This clone was seen a handful of times. The chain recombines TRBV6-6 with TRBJ2-3; D unresolved. The V end was cut by 7 bases, the J end by 2 bases, with 13 bases between. The CDR3 consists of 14 residues. Germline V gives CDR1 MNHNY, CDR2 SVGAGI (reference sequence). In nucleotides, the CDR3 is TGTGCCAGCAAGTTGGCGGCACTCACAGATACGCAGTATTTT. Translating it yields CASKLAALTDTQYF.

This rearrangement joins TRBV6-1 to TRBJ2-3; 7 positions match TRBD2. The CDR3 extends over 15 amino acids. Germline CDR1 and CDR2: MNHNS and SASEGT. V was clipped by 1 base and J by 5 bases; unmatched bases: 6. The CDR3 reads CASSEGGGRGDTQYF. The CDR3 DNA follows: TGTGCCAGCAGTGAAGGCGGGGGTAGGGGAGATACGCAGTATTTT.

The chain recombines TRBV19 with TRBJ2-2, with 14 bases identical to TRBD2. V lost 3 bases, J lost 4 bases, and 10 bases stayed unmatched. This CDR3 has 19 residues. Per germline, CDR1 LNHDA and CDR2 SQIVND (reference sequence). This CDR3 reads CASSIWTSGGPRGTGELFF. The CDR3 DNA reads as TGTGCCAGTAGTATTTGGACTAGCGGGGGGCCTCGAGGCACCGGGGAGCTGTTTTTT.

This clone was recorded a few times. CDR3 in amino acids: CASSLLRGTHEQYF. The CDR3, as DNA: TGTGCCAGCAGCTTACTGAGGGGAACCCACGAGCAGTACTTC. The chain links TRBV11-1 to TRBJ2-7; D tentatively reads TRBD1 or TRBD2 (5 bases each). This CDR3 spans 14 amino acids. Per germline, CDR1 SGHAT and CDR2 FQDESV (reference sequence). V dropped 2 bases and J dropped 5 bases, with 13 bases sitting between them.

The J gene is TRBJ1-1, the V gene TRBV29-1; D may be TRBD1 (5 bases). The CDR3 spans 13 residues. Looked up from germline, CDR1 is SQVTM and CDR2 is ANQGSEA. With 1 base removed from V and 0 bases from J, the gap between germline ends came to 6 bases. The CDR3 DNA is TGCAGCGTTGAAGGGGACTTGAACACTGAAGCTTTCTTT. Its protein product is CSVEGDLNTEAFF.

V is TRBV4-2 and J is TRBJ2-5; no clear D. Looked up from germline, CDR1 is LGHNA and CDR2 is YNFKEQ. The ends were cut back, 0 bases at V and 5 bases at J, with 7 bases in the middle. The CDR3 consists of 13 residues. The CDR3 loop is CASSQESRETQYF. The DNA of the CDR3 is TGTGCCAGCAGCCAAGAAAGCCGCGAGACCCAGTACTTC.

V usage is TRBV4-1 and J usage is TRBJ2-7, with D possibly being TRBD1 (5 bases). This CDR3 has 12 residues. Germline V gives CDR1 MGHRA, CDR2 YSYEKL. Trimming took 4 bases from V and 7 from J, leaving 11 bases between them. CDR3 loop: CASSRSGWEQYF. CDR3 nucleotides: TGCGCCAGCAGCCGCTCAGGGTGGGAGCAGTACTTC.